A single sample is the source of the 22 T cell receptor beta chains below, sequenced in a study of T cell changes during pregnancy in multiple sclerosis. TCRdb's copy holds only in-frame clones and misses some; the assay was immunoSEQ multiplex PCR. Counted here are more than 80,000 clones, about 89% occurring once; the ten biggest clones make up roughly 1.6%. The sequencing used peripheral blood, collected before pregnancy. The receptor source for this set is a female donor with multiple sclerosis, enrolled in a pregnancy study.

The CDR3 coding sequence is TGTGCCAGCAGCGTAGGGCAGTCTTACAATGAGCAGTTCTTC. This sequence encodes CASSVGQSYNEQFF. This sequence joins TRBV9 and TRBJ2-1; D is uncertain. The CDR3 runs to 14 residues. Germline assignment: CDR1 SGDLS and CDR2 YYNGEE. V lost 0 bases, J lost 4 bases, and 8 bases lay in between.

The V and J genes are TRBV7-9 and TRBJ2-1; D might be TRBD1 (5 bases). The CDR3 runs to 14 residues. Looked up from germline, CDR1 is SEHNR and CDR2 is FQNEAQ (reference sequence). V shed 2 bases and J shed 6 bases, with 11 bases lying between them. The CDR3 coding sequence is TGTGCCAGCAGCTTACCGACAGAATCCAATGAGCAGTTCTTC. Translating it yields CASSLPTESNEQFF. The entire variable domain, with the rest obtained from reference TRBV7-9 and TRBJ2-1, is as follows: DTGVSQNPRHKITKRGQNVTFRCDPISEHNRLYWYRQTLGQGPEFLTYFQNEAQLEKSRLLSDRFSAERPKGSFSTLEIQRTEQGDSAMYLCASSLPTESNEQFFGPGTRLTVL.

This chain joins TRBV21-1 and TRBJ1-2. TRBV21-1 is a recognized pseudogene. This CDR3 has 12 amino acids. In DNA form, the CDR3 reads TGTGCCAGCGGACTATGTGGGGGGGGTAGGTTCTTC. Its protein product is CASGLCGGGRFF.

The chain couples TRBV9 to TRBJ2-5, with D possibly matching TRBD2 (5 bases). CDR3 size: 13 residues. The V and J ends lost 2 bases and 4 bases respectively, with 9 bases between them. Germline loops: CDR1 SGDLS, CDR2 YYNGEE. CDR3 sequence: CASSVRAGETQYF. The CDR3 nucleotides read TGTGCCAGCAGCGTTCGCGCGGGAGAGACCCAGTACTTC.

CDR3 DNA: TGTGCCAGCAGTACCAAGACTAGCAGAGAGACCCAGTACTTC. The encoded protein is CASSTKTSRETQYF. The V gene is TRBV27, the J gene TRBJ2-5, with 7 nucleotides matching TRBD2. The CDR3 length is 14 residues. The germline V gene has CDR1 MNHEY and CDR2 SMNVEV (reference sequence). Unmatched junction bases numbered 7, after V lost 5 bases and J lost 4 bases.

This clone was seen once. The J gene is TRBJ1-6, the V gene TRBV5-6; 7 positions match TRBD1. The J segment lost 10 bases and the V segment lost 1 base, leaving 8 bases of the junction unmatched. Germline-derived CDR1 and CDR2 are SGHDT and YYEEEE. The CDR3 spans 15 residues. Here the CDR3 DNA reads TGTGCCAGCAGCTTGATCCAGGGGGAGAAATCACCCCTCCACTTT. Translation: CASSLIQGEKSPLHF.

The J gene is TRBJ1-2, the V gene TRBV10-3, with no clear D. CDR3 length: 13 residues. CDR1 and CDR2 from the germline V gene are ENHRY and SYGVKD. V lost 3 bases and J lost 7, with 12 bases in between. The CDR3 is CAISEREGGGYTF. The CDR3 bases are TGTGCCATCAGTGAAAGGGAGGGTGGTGGCTACACCTTC.

The table lists this clone with a count of one. The chain uses TRBV6-4 and TRBJ2-7, with 10 nucleotides matching TRBD1. With 2 bases clipped from V and 2 bases from J, the junction kept 6 bases outside the gene matches. Germline V gene data show CDR1 as MRHNA and CDR2 as SNTAGT. The CDR3 consists of 16 residues. The CDR3 DNA sequence: TGTGCCAGCAGTGACCCCGGGACAGGGGCGCCCTACGAGCAGTACTTC. Amino acid sequence: CASSDPGTGAPYEQYF.

The genes are TRBV29-1 and TRBJ2-5; TRBD2 agrees at 9 bases. V lost 4 bases, J lost 6 bases, and 12 bases stayed unmatched. Germline V gene sequence: CDR1 SQVTM, CDR2 ANQGSEA. The CDR3 totals 15 residues. CDR3 nucleotide sequence: TGCAGCGTTGGGGGTGACCCGCGGGGGGGGAAGACCCAGTACTTC. Protein product: CSVGGDPRGGKTQYF. Using reference TRBV29-1 and TRBJ2-5 for the parts outside the CDR3, the full variable domain is SAVISQKPSRDICQRGTSLTIQCQVDSQVTMMFWYRQQPGQSLTLIATANQGSEATYESGFVIDKFPISRPNLTFSTLTVSNMSPEDSSIYLCSVGGDPRGGKTQYFGPGTRLLVL.

The rearrangement uses TRBV30 and TRBJ2-1, with 9 bases that match TRBD1. The CDR3 is made up of 15 amino acids. Germline-derived CDR1 and CDR2 are GTSNPN and SVGIG (reference sequence). The V gene end was trimmed by 2 bases and the J gene end by 12 bases; junction bases not matched to a gene: 14. CDR3: CAWSYRDRAFPGQFF. CDR3 nucleotides: TGTGCCTGGAGTTACCGGGACAGGGCTTTCCCCGGGCAGTTCTTC.

The rearrangement joins TRBV11-3 to TRBJ2-1; TRBD2 is a possible D gene (6 bases). V was shortened by 3 bases and J by 0 bases, with 18 bases between the two germline ends. The germline V gene has CDR1 SGHNT and CDR2 YENEEA. The CDR3 is made up of 18 amino acids. The CDR3 DNA is TGTGCCAGCAGCTTCGGTTTGGCGGGGAGGAGCTCCTACAATGAGCAGTTCTTC. This codes for CASSFGLAGRSSYNEQFF.

The genes are TRBV7-3 and TRBJ2-3; TRBD2 aligns across 8 bases. V lost 2 bases and J lost 5; bases outside the gene matches: 3. The CDR3 loop spans 14 amino acids. Germline V lookup: CDR1 SGHTA, CDR2 FQGTGA. As DNA, the CDR3 is TGTGCCAGCAGCTTACGGACTAGCCGAGATACGCAGTATTTT. Its translation: CASSLRTSRDTQYF.

The chain links TRBV19 to TRBJ2-5; 10 bases are a match to TRBD1. The CDR3 has 15 residues. The trim removed 1 base at V and 3 bases at J, leaving 2 bases unmatched. CDR1 is LNHDA, CDR2 SQIVND, per germline (reference sequence). CDR3 DNA: TGTGCCAGTAGTATAGGTGGGACAGGGGAAGAGACCCAGTACTTC. Its translation is CASSIGGTGEETQYF.

The chain joins TRBV9 to TRBJ2-7; the match to TRBD1 covers 9 bases. Germline CDR1 reads SGDLS; CDR2 reads YYNGEE. Trimming at V came to 4 bases and at J to 5 bases, leaving 10 bases not matched to a gene. The CDR3 extends over 15 amino acids. CDR3 in amino acids: CASSFSGQGFDEQYF. DNA of the CDR3: TGTGCCAGCAGCTTCTCGGGACAGGGTTTTGACGAGCAGTACTTC. The full variable domain, completed using reference TRBV9 and TRBJ2-7, is DSGVTQTPKHLITATGQRVTLRCSPRSGDLSVYWYQQSLDQGLQFLIQYYNGEERAKGNILERFSAQQFPDLHSELNLSSLELGDSALYFCASSFSGQGFDEQYFGPGTRLTVT.

The chain carries TRBV15 and TRBJ2-1, with TRBD2 matching 8 bases. CDR3 length: 17 residues. V was clipped by 2 bases and J by 0 bases; unmatched bases: 6. Per the germline V gene, CDR1 is LNHNV and CDR2 is YYDKDF (reference sequence). Here the CDR3 DNA reads TGTGCCACCAGCAGAATTCCAAGCGGGAGCTCCTACAATGAGCAGTTCTTC. This translates into CATSRIPSGSSYNEQFF.

This clone has more than one count but fewer than ten. The rearrangement uses TRBV19 and TRBJ1-5; D gene ambiguous. The CDR3 sequence is 9 residues long. Trimming shortened V by 5 bases and J by 14 bases, and 7 bases separated the two germline ends. Germline V CDR1 and CDR2: LNHDA, SQIVND (reference sequence). CDR3 bases: TGTGCCAGTAGTGTCGGGGAGCATTTT. Encoded protein: CASSVGEHF.

J is TRBJ1-1 and V is TRBV28, with 10 positions matching TRBD1. The V gene end was trimmed by 4 bases and the J gene end by 5 bases; junction bases not matched to a gene: 4. The CDR3 extends over 14 amino acids. CDR1 MDHEN and CDR2 SYDVKM come from the germline V gene. CDR3 region: CASSYPGQGTEAFF. The CDR3 DNA reads TGTGCCAGCAGTTACCCGGGACAGGGGACTGAAGCTTTCTTT. Combining the CDR3 with reference TRBV28 and TRBJ1-1 gives the whole variable domain DVKVTQSSRYLVKRTGEKVFLECVQDMDHENMFWYRQDPGLGLRLIYFSYDVKMKEKGDIPEGYSVSREKKERFSLILESASTNQTSMYLCASSYPGQGTEAFFGQGTRLTVV.

The chain uses TRBV11-1 and TRBJ1-6; 7 bases match TRBD1. CDR3 length: 15 amino acids. V lost 5 bases and J lost 5; bases outside the gene matches: 6. Per the germline V gene, CDR1 is SGHAT and CDR2 is FQDESV (reference sequence). The CDR3 DNA reads as TGTGCCAGCAGCAACAGGGACAGAGATAATTCACCCCTCCACTTT. Translating gives CASSNRDRDNSPLHF.

This sequence joins TRBV7-8 and TRBJ2-3, with a possible D match to TRBD1 (5 bases). Germline V gives CDR1 SGHVS, CDR2 FQNEAQ. This CDR3 is built from 17 residues. Deletions cut 4 bases from V and 2 bases from J, with 19 bases between. The CDR3 loop is CASSSSQRTRVTDTQYF. Here the CDR3 DNA reads TGTGCCAGCAGCTCGTCCCAACGGACCAGGGTCACAGATACGCAGTATTTT. Filled out from reference TRBV7-8 and TRBJ2-3, the complete variable domain reads GAGVSQSPRYKVAKRGQDVALRCDPISGHVSLFWYQQALGQGPEFLTYFQNEAQLDKSGLPSDRFFAERPEGSVSTLKIQRTQQEDSAVYLCASSSSQRTRVTDTQYFGPGTRLTVL.

This clone came up once. The CDR3 DNA is TGTGCCAGCAGATTCAACCGACCGGGACAGAAAGTACGTACCGAGTCCTATGGCTACACCTTC. Translated: CASRFNRPGQKVRTESYGYTF. The J gene is TRBJ1-2, the V gene TRBV7-3; 7 bases align to TRBD1. The CDR3 has 21 residues. Germline values: CDR1 SGHTA, CDR2 FQGTGA. The junction had 29 bases not matched to a gene; V was cut back by 6 bases and J by 4 bases.

The chain is built from TRBV9 and TRBJ2-3; possible D gene TRBD1, 6 bases. With 3 bases removed from V and 6 bases from J, the gap between germline ends came to 11 bases. Per the germline V gene, CDR1 is SGDLS and CDR2 is YYNGEE. The CDR3 extends over 13 amino acids. CDR3 nucleotides: TGTGCCAGCAGCGCTCAGGGGTTGGATACGCAGTATTTT. Translated, it gives CASSAQGLDTQYF.

V is TRBV7-9 and J is TRBJ2-1; D remains unclear. Germline CDR1 reads SEHNR; CDR2 reads FQNEAQ (reference sequence). The CDR3 is 16 residues long. Trimming took off 1 base at V and 0 bases at J, with 10 bases between the two ends. CDR3 DNA sequence: TGTGCCAGCAGCTTAGGGTCGGTAAGCTCCTACAATGAGCAGTTCTTC. Its protein product is CASSLGSVSSYNEQFF.